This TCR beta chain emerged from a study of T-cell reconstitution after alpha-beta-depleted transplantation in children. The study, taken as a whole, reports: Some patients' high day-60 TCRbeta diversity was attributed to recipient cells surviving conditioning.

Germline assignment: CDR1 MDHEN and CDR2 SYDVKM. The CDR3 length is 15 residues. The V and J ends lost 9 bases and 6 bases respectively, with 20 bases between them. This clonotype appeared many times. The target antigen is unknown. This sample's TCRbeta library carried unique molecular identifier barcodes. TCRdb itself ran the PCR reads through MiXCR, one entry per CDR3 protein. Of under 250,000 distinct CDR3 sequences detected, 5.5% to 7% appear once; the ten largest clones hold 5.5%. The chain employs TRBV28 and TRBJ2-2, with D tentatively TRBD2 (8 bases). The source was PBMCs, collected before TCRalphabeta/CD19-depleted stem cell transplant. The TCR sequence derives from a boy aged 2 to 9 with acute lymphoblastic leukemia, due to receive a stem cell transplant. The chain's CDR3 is CASTGAGGPAGELFF. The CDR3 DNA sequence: TGTGCCAGTACAGGGGCGGGGGGACCCGCCGGGGAGCTGTTTTTT.